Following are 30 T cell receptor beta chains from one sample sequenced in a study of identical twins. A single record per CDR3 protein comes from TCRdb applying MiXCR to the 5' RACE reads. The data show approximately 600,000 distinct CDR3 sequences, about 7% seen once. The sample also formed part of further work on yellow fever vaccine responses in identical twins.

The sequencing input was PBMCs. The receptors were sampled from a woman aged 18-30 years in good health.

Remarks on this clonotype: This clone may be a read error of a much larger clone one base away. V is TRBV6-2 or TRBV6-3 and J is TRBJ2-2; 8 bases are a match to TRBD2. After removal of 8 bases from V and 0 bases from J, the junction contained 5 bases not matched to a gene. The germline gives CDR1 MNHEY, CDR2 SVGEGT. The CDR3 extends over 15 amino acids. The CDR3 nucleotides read TGTGCCAGCGCTGGCGGGGGGTCGAACACCGGGGAGCTGTTTTTT. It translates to CASAGGGSNTGELFF.

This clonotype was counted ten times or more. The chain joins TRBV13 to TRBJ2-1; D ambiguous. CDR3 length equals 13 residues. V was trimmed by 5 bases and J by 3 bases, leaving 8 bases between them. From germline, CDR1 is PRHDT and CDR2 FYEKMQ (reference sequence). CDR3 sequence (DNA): TGTGCCAGCAGCCGCGACAACTACAATGAGCAGTTCTTC. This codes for CASSRDNYNEQFF. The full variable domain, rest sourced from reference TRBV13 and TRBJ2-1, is AAGVIQSPRHLIKEKRETATLKCYPIPRHDTVYWYQQGPGQDPQFLISFYEKMQSDKGSIPDRFSAQQFSDYHSELNMSSLELGDSALYFCASSRDNYNEQFFGPGTRLTVL.

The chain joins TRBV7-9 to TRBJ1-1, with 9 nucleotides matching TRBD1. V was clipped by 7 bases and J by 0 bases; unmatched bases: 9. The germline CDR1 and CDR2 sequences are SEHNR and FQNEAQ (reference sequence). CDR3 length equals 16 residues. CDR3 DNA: TGTGCCAGCACCCCCGCTGGACAGGGGATGAACACTGAAGCTTTCTTT. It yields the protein CASTPAGQGMNTEAFF.

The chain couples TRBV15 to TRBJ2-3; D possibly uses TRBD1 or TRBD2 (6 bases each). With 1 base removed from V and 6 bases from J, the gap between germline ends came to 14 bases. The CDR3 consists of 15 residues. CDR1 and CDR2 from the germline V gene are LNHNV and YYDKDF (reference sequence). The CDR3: CATSRAPGAGDTQYF. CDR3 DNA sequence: TGTGCCACCAGCAGAGCCCCGGGGGCTGGGGATACGCAGTATTTT.

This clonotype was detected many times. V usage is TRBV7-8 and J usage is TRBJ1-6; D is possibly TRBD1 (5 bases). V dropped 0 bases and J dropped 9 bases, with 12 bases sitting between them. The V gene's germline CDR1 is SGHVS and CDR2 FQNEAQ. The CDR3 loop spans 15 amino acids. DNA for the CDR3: TGTGCCAGCAGCTTAGCGGGGGTTGGGAGTTCACCCCTCCACTTT. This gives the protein CASSLAGVGSSPLHF.

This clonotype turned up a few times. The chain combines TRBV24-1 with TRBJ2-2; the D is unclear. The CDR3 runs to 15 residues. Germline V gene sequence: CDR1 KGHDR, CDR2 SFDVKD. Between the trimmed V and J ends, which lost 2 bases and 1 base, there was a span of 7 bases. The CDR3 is CATSDSTRNTGELFF. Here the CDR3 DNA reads TGTGCCACCAGTGATTCGACAAGGAACACCGGGGAGCTGTTTTTT.

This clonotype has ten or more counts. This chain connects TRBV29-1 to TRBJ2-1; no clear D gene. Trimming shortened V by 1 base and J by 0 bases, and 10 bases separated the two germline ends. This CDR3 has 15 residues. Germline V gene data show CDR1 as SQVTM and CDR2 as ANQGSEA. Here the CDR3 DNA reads TGCAGCGTTGAAGTTAGCAGTAGCTCCTACAATGAGCAGTTCTTC. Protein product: CSVEVSSSSYNEQFF.

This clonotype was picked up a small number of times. The CDR3 DNA is TGTGCCAGCAGGCGTGGAGACTACAATGAGCAGTTCTTC. Its protein product is CASRRGDYNEQFF. The genes are TRBV27 and TRBJ2-1; D is undetermined. Trimming pared 6 bases from V and 3 bases from J, leaving 9 bases between. The CDR3 has 13 residues. CDR1 is MNHEY, CDR2 SMNVEV, per germline (reference sequence).

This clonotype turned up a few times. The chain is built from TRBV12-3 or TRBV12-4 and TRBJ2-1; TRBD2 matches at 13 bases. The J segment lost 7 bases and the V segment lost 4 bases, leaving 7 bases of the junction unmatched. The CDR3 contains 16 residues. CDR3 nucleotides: TGTGCCAGCAGTTCCACCCGGGGACTAGCGGGGAATGAGCAGTTCTTC. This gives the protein CASSSTRGLAGNEQFF.

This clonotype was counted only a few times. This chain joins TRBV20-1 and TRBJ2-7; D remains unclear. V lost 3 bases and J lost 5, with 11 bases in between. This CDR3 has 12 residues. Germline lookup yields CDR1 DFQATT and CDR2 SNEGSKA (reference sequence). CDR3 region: CSARAGGHEQYV. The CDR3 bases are TGCAGTGCTAGGGCAGGCGGCCACGAGCAGTACGTC.

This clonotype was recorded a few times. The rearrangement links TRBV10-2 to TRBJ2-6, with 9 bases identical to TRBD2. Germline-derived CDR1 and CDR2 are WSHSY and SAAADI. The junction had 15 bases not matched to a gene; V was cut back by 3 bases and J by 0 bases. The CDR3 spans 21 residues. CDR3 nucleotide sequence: TGCGCCAGCAGTGAAGGGTTCCTAGCGGGATTTAGATACTCTGGGGCCAACGTCCTGACTTTC. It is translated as CASSEGFLAGFRYSGANVLTF.

The CDR3 coding sequence is TGTGCCAGCGCCGGGACTATCGGAGTCTTGGGGGCCAACGTCCTGACTTTC. The encoded protein is CASAGTIGVLGANVLTF. The J gene is TRBJ2-6, the V gene TRBV27, with 7 positions matching TRBD2. There are 17 residues in the CDR3. Germline CDR1 and CDR2: MNHEY and SMNVEV (reference sequence). V shed 8 bases, J shed 4 bases, and the junction held 14 bases outside the gene matches.

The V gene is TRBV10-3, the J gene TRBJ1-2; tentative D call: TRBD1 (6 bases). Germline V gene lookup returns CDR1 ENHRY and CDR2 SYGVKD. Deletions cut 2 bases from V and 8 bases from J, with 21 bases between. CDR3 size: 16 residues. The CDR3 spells CAISEAGWQGSKGYTF. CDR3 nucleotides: TGTGCCATCAGTGAGGCCGGGTGGCAGGGGTCGAAAGGCTACACCTTC.

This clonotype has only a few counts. DNA of the CDR3: TGCGCCAGCAGCTTGGTGGGCCGGGAAAAACTGTTTTTT. It translates to CASSLVGREKLFF. The chain combines TRBV5-1 with TRBJ1-4; D is undetermined. Trimming took 0 bases from V and 8 from J, leaving 8 bases between them. Per germline, CDR1 SGHRS and CDR2 YFSETQ. The CDR3 extends over 13 amino acids. The complete variable domain, with remaining parts taken from reference TRBV5-1 and TRBJ1-4, reads KAGVTQTPRYLIKTRGQQVTLSCSPISGHRSVSWYQQTPGQGLQFLFEYFSETQRNKGNFPGRFSGRQFSNSRSEMNVSTLELGDSALYLCASSLVGREKLFFGSGTQLSVL.

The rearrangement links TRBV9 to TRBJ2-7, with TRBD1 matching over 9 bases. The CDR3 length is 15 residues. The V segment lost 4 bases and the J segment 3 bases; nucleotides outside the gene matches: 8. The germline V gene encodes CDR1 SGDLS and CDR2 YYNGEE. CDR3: CASSLGQGPGYEQYF. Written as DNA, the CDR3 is TGTGCCAGCAGCTTGGGACAGGGCCCCGGCTACGAGCAGTACTTC.

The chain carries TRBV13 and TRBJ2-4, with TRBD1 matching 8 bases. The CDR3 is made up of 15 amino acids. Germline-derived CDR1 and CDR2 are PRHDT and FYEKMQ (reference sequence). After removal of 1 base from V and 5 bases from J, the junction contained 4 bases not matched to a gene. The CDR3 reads CASSLVGQGQNIQYF. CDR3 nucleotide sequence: TGTGCCAGCAGCTTAGTCGGACAGGGCCAAAACATTCAGTACTTC.

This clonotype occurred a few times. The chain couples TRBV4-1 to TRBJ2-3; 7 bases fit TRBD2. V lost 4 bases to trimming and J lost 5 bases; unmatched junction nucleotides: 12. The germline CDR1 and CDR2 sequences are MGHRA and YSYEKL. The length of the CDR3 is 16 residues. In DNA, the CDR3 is TGCGCCAGCAGCCTAGTTGGCGGGGGTCCGGGAGATACGCAGTATTTT. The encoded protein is CASSLVGGGPGDTQYF.

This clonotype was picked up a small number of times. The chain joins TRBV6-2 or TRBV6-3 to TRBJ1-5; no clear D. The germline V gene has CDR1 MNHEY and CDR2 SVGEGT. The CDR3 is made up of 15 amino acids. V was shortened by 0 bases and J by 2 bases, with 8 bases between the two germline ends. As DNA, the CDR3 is TGTGCCAGCAGTTACTCGACTCGGGGCAATCAGCCCCAGCATTTT. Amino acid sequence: CASSYSTRGNQPQHF.

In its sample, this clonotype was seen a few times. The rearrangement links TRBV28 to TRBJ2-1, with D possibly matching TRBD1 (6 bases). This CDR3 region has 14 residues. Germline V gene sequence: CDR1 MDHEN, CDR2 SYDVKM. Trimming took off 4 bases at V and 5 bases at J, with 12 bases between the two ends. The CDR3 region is CASSSPGTNNEQFF. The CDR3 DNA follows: TGTGCCAGCAGTTCCCCCGGGACAAACAATGAGCAGTTCTTC.

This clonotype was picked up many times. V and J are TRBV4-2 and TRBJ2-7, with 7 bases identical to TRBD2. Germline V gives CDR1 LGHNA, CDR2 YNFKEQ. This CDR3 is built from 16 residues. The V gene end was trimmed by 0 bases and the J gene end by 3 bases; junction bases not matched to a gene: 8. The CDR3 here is CASSQDPAGGSYEQYF. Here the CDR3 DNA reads TGTGCCAGCAGCCAAGATCCGGCCGGGGGGAGCTACGAGCAGTACTTC.

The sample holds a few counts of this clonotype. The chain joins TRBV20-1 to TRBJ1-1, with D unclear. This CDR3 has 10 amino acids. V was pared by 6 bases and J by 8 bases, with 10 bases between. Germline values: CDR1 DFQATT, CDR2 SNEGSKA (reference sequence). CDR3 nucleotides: TGCAGTGCGACTGGGCCCGAAGCTTTCTTT. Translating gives CSATGPEAFF.

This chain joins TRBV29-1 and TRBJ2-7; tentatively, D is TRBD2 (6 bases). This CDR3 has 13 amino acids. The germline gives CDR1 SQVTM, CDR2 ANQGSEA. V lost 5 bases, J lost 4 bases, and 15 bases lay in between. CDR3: CSVSGGSLYEQYF. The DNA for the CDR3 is TGCAGCGTTTCCGGGGGATCATTATACGAGCAGTACTTC.

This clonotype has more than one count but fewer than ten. The CDR3 bases are TGTGCCAGCAGCCCTGTGCAGGTTGCCAATGAGCAGTTCTTC. Its protein is CASSPVQVANEQFF. The chain uses TRBV12-3 or TRBV12-4 and TRBJ2-1; D not resolved. Trimming stripped 6 bases from V and 6 bases from J, with 15 bases between. The CDR3 loop spans 14 amino acids.

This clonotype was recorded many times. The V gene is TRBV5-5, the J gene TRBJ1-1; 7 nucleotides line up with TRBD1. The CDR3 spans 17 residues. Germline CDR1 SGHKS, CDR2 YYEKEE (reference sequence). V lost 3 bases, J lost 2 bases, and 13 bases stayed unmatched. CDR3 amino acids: CASSSGSWDRLNTEAFF. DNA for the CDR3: TGTGCCAGCAGCTCGGGTAGCTGGGACAGACTAAACACTGAAGCTTTCTTT.

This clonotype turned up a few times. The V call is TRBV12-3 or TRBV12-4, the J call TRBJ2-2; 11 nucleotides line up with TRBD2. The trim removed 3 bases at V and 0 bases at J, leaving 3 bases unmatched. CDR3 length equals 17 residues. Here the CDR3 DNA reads TGTGCCAGCAGTTTTTCTAGCGGGGGGCCGAACACCGGGGAGCTGTTTTTT. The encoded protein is CASSFSSGGPNTGELFF.

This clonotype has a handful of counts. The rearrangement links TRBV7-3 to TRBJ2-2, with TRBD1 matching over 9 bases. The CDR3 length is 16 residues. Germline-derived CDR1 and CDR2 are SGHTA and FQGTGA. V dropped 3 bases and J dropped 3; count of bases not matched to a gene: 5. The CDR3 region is CASSLRQGEDTGELFF. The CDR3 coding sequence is TGTGCCAGCAGCTTGAGACAGGGGGAAGACACCGGGGAGCTGTTTTTT. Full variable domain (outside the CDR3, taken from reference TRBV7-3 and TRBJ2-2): GAGVSQTPSNKVTEKGKYVELRCDPISGHTALYWYRQSLGQGPEFLIYFQGTGAADDSGLPNDRFFAVRPEGSVSTLKIQRTERGDSAVYLCASSLRQGEDTGELFFGEGSRLTVL.

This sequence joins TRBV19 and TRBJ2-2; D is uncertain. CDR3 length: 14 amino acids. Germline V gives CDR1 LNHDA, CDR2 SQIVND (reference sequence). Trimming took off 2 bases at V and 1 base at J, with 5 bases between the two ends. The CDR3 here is CASSIRQNTGELFF. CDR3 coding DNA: TGTGCCAGTAGTATAAGACAGAACACCGGGGAGCTGTTTTTT.

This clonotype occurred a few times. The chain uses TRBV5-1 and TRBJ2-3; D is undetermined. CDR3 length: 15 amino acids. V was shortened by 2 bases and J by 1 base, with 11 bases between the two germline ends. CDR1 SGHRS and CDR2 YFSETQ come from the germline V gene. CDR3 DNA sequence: TGCGCCAGCAGCTTAAGACCGGAACGCACAGATACGCAGTATTTT. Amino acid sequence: CASSLRPERTDTQYF.

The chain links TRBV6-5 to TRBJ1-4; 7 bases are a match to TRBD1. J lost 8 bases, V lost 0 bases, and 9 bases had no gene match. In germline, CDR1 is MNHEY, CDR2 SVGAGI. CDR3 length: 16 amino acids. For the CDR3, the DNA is TGTGCCAGCAGTTACTCACCGGGACAGCGCACGGAAAAACTGTTTTTT. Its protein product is CASSYSPGQRTEKLFF.

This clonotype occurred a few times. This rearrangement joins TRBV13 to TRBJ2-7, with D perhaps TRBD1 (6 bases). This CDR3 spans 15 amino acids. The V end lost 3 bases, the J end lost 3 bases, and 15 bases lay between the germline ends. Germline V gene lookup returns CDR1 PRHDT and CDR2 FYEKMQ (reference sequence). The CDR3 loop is CASSFGQRGDYEQYF. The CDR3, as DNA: TGTGCCAGCAGCTTCGGACAGCGCGGAGACTACGAGCAGTACTTC.